Listed below are T cell receptor beta chains from one sample, sequenced in a study of blood T cell repertoires in COVID-19. Libraries were prepared by immunoSEQ multiplex PCR; TCRdb keeps only in-frame clonotypes and omits some of them. Here the sample spans 380,000 or so clones, around nine tenths being singletons. The sample comprised peripheral blood. These TCRs come from an older woman with COVID-19, enrolled during active disease. The CDR3 runs from the conserved cysteine through the conserved F or W. Not every row has a clone size; where given, it reads once, few, many or a size class.

J gene: TRBJ1-3; clone size: -; V gene: TRBV9; CDR3 protein: CASSVATGIRNTIYF
J gene: TRBJ2-1; clone size: -; V gene: TRBV11-2; CDR3 protein: CASSFNTRDSRSSYNEQFF
J gene: TRBJ2-2; clone size: -; V gene: TRBV29-1; CDR3 protein: CSVERTSGTNTGELFF
J gene: TRBJ2-7; clone size: -; V gene: TRBV12-3/TRBV12-4; CDR3 protein: CASSFSNLAEQYF
J gene: TRBJ2-2; clone size: once; V gene: TRBV7-3; CDR3 protein: CASSPQGNTGELFF
J gene: TRBJ1-2; clone size: -; V gene: TRBV7-9; CDR3 protein: CASSLESSGYGYTF
J gene: TRBJ2-1; clone size: -; V gene: TRBV7-2; CDR3 protein: CASSLEAGPSYNEQFF
J gene: TRBJ2-3; clone size: few; V gene: TRBV5-4; CDR3 protein: CASLKRGALTDTQYF
J gene: TRBJ2-6; clone size: once; V gene: TRBV7-3; CDR3 protein: CASSSGQPGANVLTF
J gene: TRBJ1-2; clone size: -; V gene: TRBV5-1; CDR3 protein: CASSLGQGGYGYTF
J gene: TRBJ2-5; clone size: -; V gene: TRBV7-2; CDR3 protein: CASSRLGTSSGTQYF
J gene: TRBJ1-5; clone size: -; V gene: TRBV27; CDR3 protein: CASSSDSRRQPQHF
J gene: TRBJ1-6; clone size: -; V gene: TRBV2; CDR3 protein: CASSLWTGVNSPLHF
J gene: TRBJ1-1; clone size: few; V gene: TRBV18; CDR3 protein: CASSPRRGQNTEAFF
J gene: TRBJ1-1; clone size: -; V gene: TRBV30; CDR3 protein: CAWLGTANPEAFF
J gene: TRBJ1-5; clone size: -; V gene: TRBV19; CDR3 protein: CASSMSIGGSNQAQHF
J gene: TRBJ1-5; clone size: -; V gene: TRBV5-6; CDR3 protein: CASSLGGMGNQPQHF
J gene: TRBJ2-7; clone size: -; V gene: TRBV9; CDR3 protein: CASSVVGTSHEQYF
J gene: TRBJ2-3; clone size: -; V gene: TRBV4-1; CDR3 protein: CASSQALGPRQYF
J gene: TRBJ2-5; clone size: once; V gene: TRBV29-1; CDR3 protein: CSVSGGKETQYF
J gene: TRBJ1-6; clone size: -; V gene: TRBV30; CDR3 protein: CAWGTGVSPLHF
J gene: TRBJ2-1; clone size: -; V gene: TRBV11-2; CDR3 protein: CASSPASGFAGYNEQFF
J gene: TRBJ1-5; clone size: -; V gene: TRBV7-3; CDR3 protein: CASSLGMGGISNQPQHF